A selection of T cell receptor beta chains follows, all from one sample in a study of glioma-infiltrating T cells. TCRdb re-analysed the multiplex PCR reads in MiXCR, keeping a single row per CDR3 protein. The data hold 4,000 to 5,000 distinct CDR3 sequences, with approximately 34% observed a single time. The sample consisted of glioma tissue, nonneoplastic brain tissue, or PBMCs (not recorded which). These TCRs come from a human donor with low-grade glioma or glioblastoma, undergoing nonglioma brain surgery, or in good health (not recorded which). CDR3s include the opening cysteine and the closing phenylalanine or tryptophan. D genes are given only for firm matches. Clone size is stated in some rows and not others, as once, few, many or a class when expanded.

D gene: -
J gene: TRBJ1-1
clone size: large
V gene: TRBV28
CDR3 protein: CASSLSGNTEAFF
CDR3 DNA: TGTGCCAGCAGTTTGTCCGGGAACACTGAAGCTTTCTTT

D gene: TRBD2
J gene: TRBJ2-3
clone size: medium-sized
V gene: TRBV11-2
CDR3 protein: CASSPAGGLWDTQYF
CDR3 DNA: TGTGCCAGCAGCCCAGCGGGGGGGCTTTGGGATACGCAGTATTTT

D gene: TRBD2
J gene: TRBJ2-7
clone size: medium-sized
V gene: TRBV6-1
CDR3 protein: CASREPGLAGGEQYF
CDR3 DNA: TGTGCCAGCAGAGAGCCGGGACTAGCGGGGGGCGAGCAGTACTTC

D gene: -
J gene: TRBJ1-1
clone size: -
V gene: TRBV10-3
CDR3 protein: CVINESLVGKAFF
CDR3 DNA: TGTGTCATCAATGAGTCGTTGGTAGGGAAAGCTTTCTTT

D gene: TRBD1
J gene: TRBJ1-5
clone size: medium-sized
V gene: TRBV2
CDR3 protein: CASRGDRDQPQHF
CDR3 DNA: TGTGCCAGCAGGGGGGACAGGGATCAGCCCCAGCATTTT

D gene: -
J gene: TRBJ2-3
clone size: many
V gene: TRBV10-3
CDR3 protein: CATSLAEGSGDTQYF
CDR3 DNA: TGTGCCACTAGTCTGGCTGAGGGTAGTGGGGATACGCAGTATTTT

D gene: -
J gene: TRBJ2-3
clone size: many
V gene: TRBV9
CDR3 protein: CASSVVGRNTQYF
CDR3 DNA: TGTGCCAGCAGCGTAGTGGGGCGAAATACGCAGTATTTT

D gene: TRBD2
J gene: TRBJ2-3
clone size: -
V gene: TRBV30
CDR3 protein: CAWGLAGTPGDTQYF
CDR3 DNA: TGTGCCTGGGGACTAGCGGGGACCCCAGGGGATACGCAGTATTTT

D gene: TRBD1
J gene: TRBJ2-3
clone size: medium-sized
V gene: TRBV7-9
CDR3 protein: CASSRTGGGTDTQYF
CDR3 DNA: TGTGCCAGCAGCCGAACAGGGGGTGGAACAGATACGCAGTATTTT

D gene: TRBD1
J gene: TRBJ2-7
clone size: few
V gene: TRBV9
CDR3 protein: CASSPGQAGASYEQYF
CDR3 DNA: TGTGCCAGCAGCCCAGGACAGGCCGGGGCAAGTTACGAGCAGTACTTC

D gene: TRBD2
J gene: TRBJ2-5
clone size: many
V gene: TRBV7-9
CDR3 protein: CASSGWEGPNLQETQYF
CDR3 DNA: TGTGCCAGCAGCGGTTGGGAGGGGCCCAACCTCCAAGAGACCCAGTACTTC

D gene: -
J gene: TRBJ1-6
clone size: many
V gene: TRBV19
CDR3 protein: CASSLRTNNSPLHF
CDR3 DNA: TGTGCCAGTAGTTTGCGGACAAATAATTCACCCCTCCACTTT

D gene: -
J gene: TRBJ1-2
clone size: many
V gene: TRBV5-6
CDR3 protein: CASSGGITGNSGYTF
CDR3 DNA: TGTGCCAGCAGCGGGGGGATTACAGGGAATAGTGGCTACACCTTC

D gene: -
J gene: TRBJ1-1
clone size: medium-sized
V gene: TRBV19
CDR3 protein: CASSINRDTEAFF
CDR3 DNA: TGTGCCAGTAGTATAAACAGGGACACTGAAGCTTTCTTT

D gene: TRBD1
J gene: TRBJ1-5
clone size: large
V gene: TRBV15
CDR3 protein: CATSPPEWGQVHSNQPQHF
CDR3 DNA: TGTGCCACCAGCCCACCCGAGTGGGGACAGGTACATAGCAATCAGCCCCAGCATTTT

D gene: -
J gene: TRBJ2-1
clone size: many
V gene: TRBV30
CDR3 protein: CAWSLENEQFF
CDR3 DNA: TGTGCCTGGAGTTTGGAGAATGAGCAGTTCTTC

D gene: -
J gene: TRBJ1-5
clone size: many
V gene: TRBV2
CDR3 protein: CASSEMINQPQHF
CDR3 DNA: TGTGCCAGCAGTGAAATGATCAATCAGCCCCAGCATTTT

D gene: -
J gene: TRBJ1-2
clone size: few
V gene: TRBV2
CDR3 protein: CASSEGGVGEGYTF
CDR3 DNA: TGTGCCAGCAGTGAGGGTGGGGTAGGGGAAGGCTACACCTTC